These 5 T cell receptor beta chains were all obtained from the same sample, sequenced in a study of cytomegalovirus exposure and HLA in healthy donors. Amplification used 60 Vbeta primers and 13 Jbeta primers. Generated by immunoSEQ multiplex PCR, the TCRdb table keeps only in-frame clones and is missing some. This table holds some 200,000 clones, approximately 78% found once. Material: PBMCs. The origin of the receptors is a woman aged 18-29 years in good health and CMV-seronegative.

This chain connects TRBV7-2 to TRBJ2-1, with 7 bases fitting TRBD1. Germline V gene lookup returns CDR1 SGHTA and CDR2 FQGNSA. The CDR3 is made up of 12 amino acids. After removal of 8 bases from V and 9 bases from J, the junction contained 7 bases not matched to a gene. This CDR3 is CASCPTGVEQFF. In nucleotides, the CDR3 is TGTGCCAGCTGCCCCACAGGGGTTGAGCAGTTCTTC.

The rearrangement uses TRBV6-5 and TRBJ2-7; 7 bases are a match to TRBD2. Looked up from germline, CDR1 is MNHEY and CDR2 is SVGAGI. The junction had 6 bases not matched to a gene; V was cut back by 0 bases and J by 4 bases. The CDR3 totals 15 residues. Here the CDR3 DNA reads TGTGCCAGCAGTTACTCCAAGGGCGGGAGTTACGAGCAGTACTTC. This sequence encodes CASSYSKGGSYEQYF.

This rearrangement joins TRBV30 to TRBJ2-7, with 7 positions matching TRBD2. The V and J ends lost 3 bases and 2 bases, in that order; junction bases with no gene match: 16. The CDR3 length is 17 residues. Germline V gives CDR1 GTSNPN, CDR2 SVGIG (reference sequence). CDR3 bases: TGTGCCTGGAGAGAAGTGGGGGTGCGGGAGAACCCCTACGAGCAGTACTTC. Protein: CAWREVGVRENPYEQYF. Full variable domain (outside the CDR3, taken from reference TRBV30 and TRBJ2-7): SQTIHQWPATLVQPVGSPLSLECTVEGTSNPNLYWYRQAAGRGLQLLFYSVGIGQISSEVPQNLSASRPQDRQFILSSKKLLLSDSGFYLCAWREVGVRENPYEQYFGPGTRLTVT.

The rearrangement uses TRBV9 and TRBJ2-1; D ambiguous. CDR1 is SGDLS, CDR2 YYNGEE, per germline. This CDR3 contains 15 residues. Trimming removed 0 bases at V and 4 bases at J, with 11 bases between. The CDR3 loop reads CASSVGGEFYNEQFF. The DNA for the CDR3 is TGTGCCAGCAGCGTAGGCGGCGAATTTTACAATGAGCAGTTCTTC.

This clone was counted only a few times. The rearrangement links TRBV4-3 to TRBJ1-5; D ambiguous. With 0 bases removed from V and 4 bases from J, the gap between germline ends came to 10 bases. CDR3 size: 15 residues. Germline-derived CDR1 and CDR2 are LGHNA and YSLEER. The CDR3 here is CASSQDEGGNQPQHF. CDR3 nucleotides: TGCGCCAGCAGCCAAGATGAGGGTGGAAATCAGCCCCAGCATTTT.